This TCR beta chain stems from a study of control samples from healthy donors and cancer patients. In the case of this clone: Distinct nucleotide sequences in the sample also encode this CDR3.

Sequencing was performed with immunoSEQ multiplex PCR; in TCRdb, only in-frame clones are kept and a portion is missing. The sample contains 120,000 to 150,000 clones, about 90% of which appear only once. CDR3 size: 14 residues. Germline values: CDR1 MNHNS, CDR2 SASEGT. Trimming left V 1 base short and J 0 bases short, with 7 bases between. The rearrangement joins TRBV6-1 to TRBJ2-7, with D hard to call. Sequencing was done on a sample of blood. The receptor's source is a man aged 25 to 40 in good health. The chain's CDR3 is CASSEVTGSYEQYF. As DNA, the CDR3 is TGTGCCAGCAGTGAAGTAACGGGCTCCTACGAGCAGTACTTC.